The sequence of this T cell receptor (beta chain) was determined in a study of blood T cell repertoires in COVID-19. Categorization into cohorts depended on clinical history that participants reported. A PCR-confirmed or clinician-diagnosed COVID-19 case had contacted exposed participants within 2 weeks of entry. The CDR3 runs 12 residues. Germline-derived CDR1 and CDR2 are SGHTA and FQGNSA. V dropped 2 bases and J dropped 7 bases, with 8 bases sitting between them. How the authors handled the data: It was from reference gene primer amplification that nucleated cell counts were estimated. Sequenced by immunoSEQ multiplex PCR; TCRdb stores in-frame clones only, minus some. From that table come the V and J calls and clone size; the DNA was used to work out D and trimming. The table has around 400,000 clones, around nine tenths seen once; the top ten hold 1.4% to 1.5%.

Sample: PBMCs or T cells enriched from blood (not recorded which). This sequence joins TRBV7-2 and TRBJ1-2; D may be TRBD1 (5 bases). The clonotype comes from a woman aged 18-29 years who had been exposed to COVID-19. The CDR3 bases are TGTGCCAGCAGCTTATACGGGGGTGGCTACACCTTC. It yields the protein CASSLYGGGYTF.